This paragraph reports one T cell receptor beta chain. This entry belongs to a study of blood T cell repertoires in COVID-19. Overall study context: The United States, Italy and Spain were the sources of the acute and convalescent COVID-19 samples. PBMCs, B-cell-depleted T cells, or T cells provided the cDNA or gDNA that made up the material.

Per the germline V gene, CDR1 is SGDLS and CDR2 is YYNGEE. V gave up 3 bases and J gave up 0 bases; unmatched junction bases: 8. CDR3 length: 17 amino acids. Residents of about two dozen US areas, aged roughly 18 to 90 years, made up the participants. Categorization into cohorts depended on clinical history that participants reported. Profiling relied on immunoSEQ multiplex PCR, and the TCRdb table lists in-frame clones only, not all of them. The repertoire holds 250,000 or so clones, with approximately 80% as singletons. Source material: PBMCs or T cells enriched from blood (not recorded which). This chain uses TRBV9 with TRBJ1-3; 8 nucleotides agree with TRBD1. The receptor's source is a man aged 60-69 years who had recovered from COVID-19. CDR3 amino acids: CASSAGTGGNSGNTIYF. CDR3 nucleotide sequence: TGTGCCAGCAGCGCCGGGACAGGCGGAAACTCTGGAAACACCATATATTTT.